The 9 T cell receptor beta chains listed next were all sequenced from one sample in a study of human thymus T cells. Data came from immunoSEQ multiplex PCR; TCRdb stores just in-frame clones and leaves some out. The repertoire includes some 40,000 clones, roughly 94% of them detected once, and about 0.12% sits in the top ten. The sequenced sample consisted of blood. The receptor set was obtained from a boy younger than two with a congenital heart defect but otherwise immunologically healthy.

CDR3 protein: CASSQARTANYGYTF. CDR3 bases: TGCGCCAGCAGCCAAGCCCGGACAGCTAACTATGGCTACACCTTC. The rearrangement joins TRBV4-1 to TRBJ1-2, with D perhaps matching TRBD1 (6 bases). Per germline, CDR1 MGHRA and CDR2 YSYEKL. This CDR3 contains 15 residues. The ends were cut back, 1 base at V and 0 bases at J, with 9 bases in the middle.

The chain uses TRBV5-1 and TRBJ2-2; tentatively, D is TRBD2 (6 bases). CDR3 length: 14 amino acids. V was clipped by 4 bases and J by 1 base, with 8 bases between them. Germline V gene data show CDR1 as SGHRS and CDR2 as YFSETQ. Here the CDR3 DNA reads TGCGCCAGCAGCATGGGGGGGAACACCGGGGAGCTGTTTTTT. Translated: CASSMGGNTGELFF.

This rearrangement joins TRBV4-1 to TRBJ2-7; 8 bases map to TRBD2. The junction had 18 bases not matched to a gene; V was cut back by 1 base and J by 4 bases. CDR1 is MGHRA and CDR2 is YSYEKL in the germline V gene. The CDR3 totals 19 residues. The CDR3 here is CASSQGTEQRRGVRYEQYF. The CDR3 DNA reads as TGCGCCAGCAGCCAAGGGACAGAGCAAAGGCGGGGGGTACGGTACGAGCAGTACTTC.

The chain has TRBV7-9 and TRBJ2-5; maybe TRBD2 (6 bases). CDR3 length: 14 residues. CDR1 is SEHNR, CDR2 FQNEAQ, per germline (reference sequence). V was shortened by 3 bases and J by 1 base, with 9 bases between the two germline ends. The CDR3 loop is CASSLNSGQETQYF. The CDR3 region has the DNA TGTGCCAGCAGCTTGAATAGCGGCCAAGAGACCCAGTACTTC.

This chain uses TRBV7-9 with TRBJ2-5; TRBD2 matches at 11 bases. J was trimmed by 5 bases and V by 5 bases; bases with no gene match: 7. The CDR3 runs to 15 residues. Germline V gives CDR1 SEHNR, CDR2 FQNEAQ (reference sequence). The CDR3 nucleotides are TGTGCCAGCAGCGGCCATAGCGGGGGGGCCGAGACCCAGTACTTC. It is translated as CASSGHSGGAETQYF.

The chain joins TRBV12-2 to TRBJ1-6; the listed D gene, TRBD1, was not tested against the DNA. TRBV12-2 counts as a pseudogene. CDR3 length equals 17 residues. The CDR3: CASRFYTRDSNNSPLHF. For the CDR3, the DNA is TGTGCAAGTCGCTTTTACACCCGGGACAGCAATAATTCACCCCTCCACTTT.

This chain links TRBV28 with TRBJ1-5, with D maybe TRBD1 (5 bases). The CDR3 covers 14 residues. Germline CDR1 reads MDHEN; CDR2 reads SYDVKM. The V end was cut by 3 bases, the J end by 7 bases, with 13 bases between. CDR3 residues: CASSLGVGRQPQHF. In DNA form, the CDR3 reads TGTGCCAGCAGTTTGGGGGTAGGGAGGCAGCCCCAGCATTTT.

This chain connects TRBV11-3 to TRBJ2-3; 8 positions agree with TRBD2. Trimming cost V 1 base and J 5 bases; bases outside gene matches: 5. The germline CDR1 and CDR2 sequences are SGHNT and YENEEA. The CDR3 extends over 15 amino acids. CDR3 protein: CASSLGGGREDTQYF. DNA for the CDR3: TGTGCCAGCAGCTTAGGCGGGGGGCGCGAAGATACGCAGTATTTT.

The chain joins TRBV28 to TRBJ1-2; TRBD1 might be the D (5 bases). CDR1 MDHEN and CDR2 SYDVKM come from the germline V gene. This CDR3 contains 14 residues. Deletions cut 2 bases from V and 5 bases from J, with 12 bases between. CDR3 bases: TGTGCCAGCAGTTTACCCGGGACCTTTTATGGCTACACCTTC. Residues: CASSLPGTFYGYTF.